The following is a T cell receptor beta chain sequence with its context. This CDR3 is built from 15 residues. Method: immunoSEQ multiplex PCR; TCRdb's copy keeps in-frame clones and lacks some. Seen here are nearly 60,000 clones, around 90% observed once, and the top ten hold 0.4% to 0.55%. This sample is part of a study of T cell changes during pregnancy in multiple sclerosis. The TCR sequence derives from a female donor in good health, enrolled as a control in a pregnancy study. Sequences were derived from CD4+ T cells from peripheral blood mononuclear cells, sampled after pregnancy. The rearrangement uses TRBV21-1 and TRBJ1-6. TRBV21-1 is annotated as a pseudogene. This CDR3 reads CASSNTGVVNSPLHF. The CDR3, as DNA: TGTGCCAGCAGCAATACGGGGGTGGTTAATTCACCCCTCCACTTT.